Ten or more counts support the clone carrying this TCR beta chain. The sample is drawn from a study of chronic HIV infection and antiretroviral therapy. CDR3 length: 15 residues. Germline-derived CDR1 and CDR2 are LNHNV and YYDKDF (reference sequence). The V end was cut by 3 bases, the J end by 1 base, with 10 bases between. TCRdb reprocessed the 5' RACE reads with MiXCR, giving one entry per CDR3 protein. The sample lists 39,000 or so distinct CDR3 sequences; more than 8% were seen once. The J gene is TRBJ2-4, the V gene TRBV15; D is possibly TRBD2 (6 bases). The source material was peripheral blood. This clonotype was obtained from an adult who had HIV and had not received antiretroviral therapy, or was an uninfected healthy control (not recorded which). CDR3 sequence: CATSRESGAKNIQYF. In nucleotides, the CDR3 is TGTGCCACCAGCAGGGAGAGCGGGGCCAAAAACATTCAGTACTTC.